Listed below are T cell receptor beta chains from one sample, sequenced in a study of T cell clonotyping in hematopoietic cell transplantation. The assay was immunoSEQ multiplex PCR, and TCRdb's table has in-frame clones only and misses some. The table records fewer than 7,500 clones, 77% of them present only once. The starting material was PBMCs, obtained 100 days after allogeneic stem cell transplant. Receptors originate from a male patient aged 45-60 years who had an allogeneic stem cell transplant from an unrelated donor, so the T cells may come from the graft donor. Some clones in this sample may be carry-over from other donors' samples. Both conserved end residues are part of each CDR3. D genes are given only for firm matches. A row's size may be missing; if present it is once, few, many or a size class.

d_call j_call v_call clone_size cdr3_aa cdr3_nt
TRBD1 TRBJ2-4 TRBV28 . CASSLEGGLRRGSKNIQYF TGTGCCAGCAGTTTGGAAGGGGGCCTGAGACGTGGGTCCAAAAACATTCAGTACTTC
. TRBJ1-1 TRBV29-1 . CSVRFEQATEAFF TGCAGCGTTCGGTTCGAACAGGCCACTGAAGCTTTCTTT
. TRBJ2-7 TRBV7-6 . CASGSGPNYEQYF TGTGCCAGCGGCTCCGGTCCAAACTACGAGCAGTACTTC
TRBD1 TRBJ1-1 TRBV5-6 . CASSRLRGMNTEAFF TGTGCCAGCAGCAGACTCAGGGGGATGAACACTGAAGCTTTCTTT
. TRBJ2-1 TRBV25-1 . CASSRAQGPYNEQFF TGTGCCAGCAGTCGGGCTCAGGGCCCCTACAATGAGCAGTTCTTC
TRBD1 TRBJ1-2 TRBV5-5 medium-sized CASSWRDSYGYTF TGTGCCAGCAGCTGGCGGGACAGCTATGGCTACACCTTC
. TRBJ1-4 TRBV14 once CASSPTHPGEKLFF TGTGCCAGCAGCCCCACCCACCCAGGCGAAAAACTGTTTTTT
. TRBJ1-5 TRBV19 . CASSIDSRSNQPQHF TGTGCCAGTAGTATAGACTCGAGGAGCAATCAGCCCCAGCATTTT
. TRBJ1-5 TRBV28 . CASRPNTRRNQPQHF TGTGCCAGCAGGCCCAATACCAGGAGAAATCAGCCCCAGCATTTT
. TRBJ2-7 TRBV30 . CAWSVKGTSYEQYF TGTGCCTGGAGTGTAAAGGGGACATCCTACGAGCAGTACTTC
. TRBJ2-7 TRBV25-1 few CASFFDEGGEQYF TGTGCCAGCTTTTTTGATGAGGGAGGCGAGCAGTACTTC
. TRBJ1-1 TRBV5-1 few CASSFGGMNTEAFF TGCGCCAGCAGCTTTGGAGGAATGAACACTGAAGCTTTCTTT
TRBD1 TRBJ2-2 TRBV5-4 . CASRLDRGLTTGELFF TGTGCCAGCCGATTGGACAGGGGCCTTACGACCGGGGAGCTGTTTTTT
. TRBJ2-3 TRBV11-2 . CASSLNYGGRTDTQYF TGTGCCAGCAGCTTAAATTACGGGGGCCGCACAGATACGCAGTATTTT
. TRBJ1-1 TRBV29-1 . CSGTPMNTEAFF TGCAGCGGAACGCCCATGAACACTGAAGCTTTCTTT
. TRBJ1-5 TRBV7-8 . CASSSGSYSNQPQHF TGTGCCAGCAGCTCAGGGAGTTATAGCAATCAGCCCCAGCATTTT
. TRBJ2-5 TRBV7-9 . CASKKALGETQYF TGTGCCAGCAAAAAGGCTCTTGGAGAGACCCAGTACTTC
TRBD1 TRBJ1-5 TRBV2 . CASSGDRFNQPQHF TGTGCCAGCAGTGGGGACAGGTTCAATCAGCCCCAGCATTTT
TRBD2 TRBJ2-5 TRBV5-1 large CASSPGLAGGRETQYF TGCGCCAGCAGCCCGGGACTAGCGGGAGGGCGAGAGACCCAGTACTTC
. TRBJ1-2 TRBV30 . CAWSGGGRGYYGYTF TGTGCCTGGAGTGGAGGAGGCAGGGGTTACTATGGCTACACCTTC
. TRBJ2-1 TRBV6-1 once CAISEFPGGQTSDEQFF TGTGCCATCAGTGAGTTTCCAGGGGGGCAGACTAGCGATGAGCAGTTCTTC
. TRBJ1-5 TRBV30 . CAWSFGYSNQPQHF TGTGCCTGGAGTTTCGGGTATAGCAATCAGCCCCAGCATTTT
TRBD2 TRBJ2-1 TRBV6-1 . CASRSGLAGGTQFF TGTGCCAGCAGGTCGGGACTAGCGGGGGGCACCCAGTTCTTC
. TRBJ2-1 TRBV9 . CASSVDRQREQFF TGTGCCAGCAGCGTAGATCGGCAGCGTGAGCAGTTCTTC
. TRBJ2-2 TRBV2 medium-sized CASTWTSGNANTGELFF TGTGCCAGCACCTGGACCTCGGGGAACGCGAACACCGGGGAGCTGTTTTTT
TRBD1 TRBJ1-5 TRBV30 . CAWSAQTGGYQPQHF TGTGCCTGGAGTGCCCAGACAGGGGGGTATCAGCCCCAGCATTTT
. TRBJ1-5 TRBV4-2 . CASSQDTLGGQPQHF TGTGCCAGCAGCCAAGACACTCTGGGCGGGCAGCCCCAGCATTTT
. TRBJ1-1 TRBV6-5 few CASSYTGNTEAFF TGTGCCAGCAGTTACACGGGGAACACTGAAGCTTTCTTT
. TRBJ2-6 TRBV7-9 . CASSSPSSSGANVLTF TGTGCCAGCAGCTCTCCTAGTTCCTCGGGGGCCAACGTCCTGACTTTC
TRBD1 TRBJ2-1 TRBV4-3 . CASSHNRGLVEQFF TGCGCCAGCAGCCATAACAGGGGGCTTGTTGAGCAGTTCTTC
. TRBJ1-1 TRBV9 . CASSPQGIHRLEAFF TGTGCCAGCAGCCCCCAGGGGATCCACCGACTAGAAGCTTTCTTT
TRBD1 TRBJ1-1 TRBV18 few CASSPRTGANTEAFF TGTGCCAGCTCACCTCGAACAGGGGCGAACACTGAAGCTTTCTTT
. TRBJ2-3 TRBV25-1 . CASSTSGTNTSTDTQYF TGTGCCAGCAGCACTTCGGGGACCAACACTAGCACAGATACGCAGTATTTT
. TRBJ1-3 TRBV9 once CASSSEGQVRGNTIYF TGTGCCAGCAGCTCAGAGGGGCAGGTGAGGGGAAACACCATATATTTT
. TRBJ2-7 TRBV5-4 . CASSLRQGGLEQYF TGTGCCAGCAGCTTGAGGCAGGGGGGATTGGAGCAGTACTTC
TRBD1 TRBJ1-4 TRBV5-4 few CASSRTGRGEKLFF TGTGCCAGCAGCCGGACAGGAAGAGGTGAAAAACTGTTTTTT
. TRBJ2-3 TRBV5-1 . CASSEEGWTDTQYF TGCGCCAGCAGCGAGGAAGGTTGGACAGATACGCAGTATTTT
TRBD2 TRBJ2-7 TRBV4-3 . CASSQEGGEAWLAGFSPEQYF TGCGCCAGCAGCCAAGAGGGGGGCGAGGCTTGGCTAGCGGGGTTTTCCCCCGAGCAGTACTTC
. TRBJ1-1 TRBV27 . CASSTDWGTEAFF TGTGCCAGCAGTACGGACTGGGGGACTGAAGCTTTCTTT
TRBD1 TRBJ1-2 TRBV30 . CAWGTGYGYTF TGTGCCTGGGGGACAGGTTATGGCTACACCTTC
. TRBJ1-1 TRBV30 . CAWSIQGRGKAFF TGTGCCTGGAGTATTCAGGGACGCGGGAAAGCTTTCTTT
. TRBJ1-5 TRBV5-5 few CASSSGWGGNQPQHF TGTGCCAGCAGCTCCGGATGGGGGGGGAATCAGCCCCAGCATTTT
. TRBJ1-2 TRBV11-3 . CASSPGPRYGYTF TGTGCCAGCTCACCGGGACCACGCTATGGCTACACCTTC
. TRBJ2-1 TRBV10-3 few CAISDWGGPRNEQFF TGTGCCATCAGCGACTGGGGGGGGCCCCGGAATGAGCAGTTCTTC
TRBD1 TRBJ2-3 TRBV5-4 . CASSQTGVDTQYF TGTGCCAGCAGCCAGACAGGGGTAGATACGCAGTATTTT
. TRBJ1-3 TRBV30 . CATPGPKVHTIYF TGTGCCACCCCGGGACCTAAAGTGCACACCATATATTTT
. TRBJ1-5 TRBV29-1 . CSVSGGWGYSNQPQHF TGCAGCGTGTCGGGAGGGTGGGGGTATAGCAATCAGCCCCAGCATTTT
TRBD1 TRBJ2-3 TRBV27 . CASRPGQGRGETDTQYF TGTGCCAGCAGGCCGGGACAGGGGCGAGGTGAGACAGATACGCAGTATTTT
. TRBJ1-2 TRBV30 . CAWSAGNYGYTF TGTGCCTGGAGTGCCGGTAACTATGGCTACACCTTC